Listed below are T cell receptor beta chains from one sample, sequenced in a study of control samples from healthy donors and cancer patients. TCRdb's copy holds only in-frame clones and misses some; the assay was immunoSEQ multiplex PCR. The data show approximately 150,000 clones, 89% seen once. The sample was PBMCs. These receptors came from a man aged 50-59 years with head and neck cancer. Both conserved end residues are part of each CDR3. A D gene is named only where the DNA matches it firmly. Not all rows give a size; the values are once, few, many and, for expanded clones, a class.

TRBJ1-1 NA TRBV12-3/TRBV12-4 NA TGTGCCAGCAGTGCGGAGCGGACAGAAAGAGCTTTCTTT CASSAERTERAFF
TRBJ1-2 few TRBV27 NA TGTGCCAGCAGTTTAGAGAGGCACGGAAACTATGGCTACACCTTC CASSLERHGNYGYTF
TRBJ1-2 once TRBV10-1 TRBD1 TGCGCCAGCAGTGAGGGGGGGGCGGGACAGGGTTATTTGGACTATGGCTACACCTTC CASSEGGAGQGYLDYGYTF
TRBJ2-5 NA TRBV7-6 TRBD2 TGTGCCAGCAGCTTAACTGGATTAGCGGGGCAAGAGACCCAGTACTTC CASSLTGLAGQETQYF
TRBJ2-3 NA TRBV30 NA TGTGCCTGGACCCCCAGGGGGGAGACCACAGATACGCAGTATTTT CAWTPRGETTDTQYF
TRBJ1-5 NA TRBV19 NA TGTGCCAGTAGTATTTTCGGGGGCGGTAGCAATCAGCCCCAGCATTTT CASSIFGGGSNQPQHF
TRBJ2-7 NA TRBV6-6 NA TGTGCCAGCAGTTACCGGGACTCTTCCTACGAGCAGTACTTC CASSYRDSSYEQYF
TRBJ1-6 NA TRBV19 NA TGTGCCAGTAGTATAGCAGGCGATTCAGTCTCACCCCTCCACTTT CASSIAGDSVSPLHF
TRBJ1-6 NA TRBV7-9 NA TGTGCCAGCAGTACTCCTCGGACGGGGGGAAGTTCACCCCTCCACTTT CASSTPRTGGSSPLHF
TRBJ2-1 NA TRBV3-1/TRBV3-2 TRBD2 TGTGCCAGCAGCCAACTTAAGCGGGGTGAAAATGAGCAGTTCTTC CASSQLKRGENEQFF
TRBJ2-7 NA TRBV2 NA TGTGCCAGCAGTGAAGGGTCATCTTTGTACGAGCAGTACTTC CASSEGSSLYEQYF
TRBJ2-7 NA TRBV10-3 NA TGTGCCATCAGTGAGTCGAAGTCACAAGGCTACGAGCAGTACTTC CAISESKSQGYEQYF
TRBJ2-7 NA TRBV28 NA TGTGCCAGCAGCCGTTCCTACGAGCAGTACTTC CASSRSYEQYF
TRBJ2-7 few TRBV6-5 NA TGTGCCAGCAGTTACTATCCCCGGACAGTGGTCTACGAGCAGTACTTC CASSYYPRTVVYEQYF
TRBJ1-1 NA TRBV18 NA TGTGCCAGCTCACCACCGTATAACACTGAAGCTTTCTTT CASSPPYNTEAFF
TRBJ2-5 NA TRBV5-1 NA TGCGCCAGCAGCTTAACCGACAGCGGAGAGACCCAGTACTTC CASSLTDSGETQYF
TRBJ2-7 NA TRBV7-2 NA TGTGCCAGCAGCGGCCGGGCCAACTACGAGCAGTACTTC CASSGRANYEQYF
TRBJ2-1 NA TRBV24-1 TRBD2 TGTGCCACCAGTGATAGTAGCGGGAGGGAGGCTTACAATGAGCAGTTCTTC CATSDSSGREAYNEQFF
TRBJ2-7 NA TRBV29-1 NA TGCAGCGTTGAAGCGAGTCGTGAGCAGTACTTC CSVEASREQYF
TRBJ1-4 NA TRBV7-6 NA TGTGCCAGCAGCTTAGAGGCTTTAGTTGGCGAAAAACTGTTTTTT CASSLEALVGEKLFF
TRBJ2-1 NA TRBV11-3 NA TGTGCCAGCAGCTCGGAGGGTAAGGAGCAGTTCTTC CASSSEGKEQFF
TRBJ1-2 NA TRBV2 NA TGTGCCAGCAGTGAAGTACTGTATGGCTACACCTTC CASSEVLYGYTF
TRBJ2-2 NA TRBV19 NA TGTGCCAGTAGTATTAGGGTGGCCGGGGAGCTGTTTTTT CASSIRVAGELFF
TRBJ2-3 NA TRBV4-1 TRBD2 TGCGCCAGCAGCCCAGAAACTAGCGGTGACACAGATACGCAGTATTTT CASSPETSGDTDTQYF
TRBJ2-7 NA TRBV12-3/TRBV12-4 NA TGTGCCAGCAGTCCCGCTTACGAGCAGTACTTC CASSPAYEQYF
TRBJ1-1 NA TRBV5-4 TRBD1 TGTGCCAGCAGCTTGGGACAGGGAGGGAACACTGAAGCTTTCTTT CASSLGQGGNTEAFF
TRBJ1-5 NA TRBV19 NA TGTGCCAGTAGTTTTGGGGGGGCCAGGTCTAGCAATCAGCCCCAGCATTTT CASSFGGARSSNQPQHF
TRBJ2-3 NA TRBV10-1 NA TGCGCCAGCAGACCTTCCGGCACAGATACGCAGTATTTT CASRPSGTDTQYF
TRBJ2-3 NA TRBV9 NA TGTGCCAGCAGCGTAGGAGCGGATAGCACAGATACGCAGTATTTT CASSVGADSTDTQYF
TRBJ2-1 NA TRBV30 NA TGTGCCTGGAGTGATGACCGAAAGAGGCAGTTCTTC CAWSDDRKRQFF
TRBJ2-2 few TRBV7-9 NA TGTGCCAGCAGCCCCCCCGGGGCCGGGGAGCTGTTTTTT CASSPPGAGELFF
TRBJ2-2 NA TRBV24-1 TRBD2 TGTGCCACCAGTGACCCGGGCGGGACTAGCACCGGGGAGCTGTTTTTT CATSDPGGTSTGELFF
TRBJ2-3 once TRBV2 TRBD2 TGTGCCAGCAGTCCGTCCCGAGCGGGACCAGATACGCAGTATTTT CASSPSRAGPDTQYF
TRBJ1-4 NA TRBV6-6 TRBD1 TGTGCCAGCAGACTGTGGGACAGGGAGGGTAATGAAAAACTGTTTTTT CASRLWDREGNEKLFF
TRBJ2-1 NA TRBV11-1 TRBD2 TGTGCCAGCAGCTTATTAGCGGGGGAGTACAATGAGCAGTTCTTC CASSLLAGEYNEQFF
TRBJ2-6 NA TRBV18 TRBD2 TGTGCCAGCTCACCTTTAGCGGGAGGGCAAGGTGCTGGGGCCAACGTCCTGACTTTC CASSPLAGGQGAGANVLTF
TRBJ2-7 NA TRBV19 NA TGTGCCAGTAGTAGGGGACCCGCGGAGGCCGAGCAGTACTTC CASSRGPAEAEQYF
TRBJ2-2 NA TRBV6-1 NA TGTGCCAGCAGTGAAGTCGGCACCGGGGAGCTGTTTTTT CASSEVGTGELFF
TRBJ1-5 NA TRBV2 NA TGTGCCAGCAGGGGACAAATCAATCAGCCCCAGCATTTT CASRGQINQPQHF
TRBJ1-1 once TRBV12-3/TRBV12-4 NA TGTGCCAGCAGGTTGGACAGATACACTGAAGCTTTCTTT CASRLDRYTEAFF
TRBJ2-5 NA TRBV27 NA TGTGCCAGCAGTCTCTACCCCGAGCGGCGAGAGACCCAGTACTTC CASSLYPERRETQYF
TRBJ1-4 NA TRBV29-1 NA TGCAGCGTTTTTTGGGGGTACGAGACTAATGAAAAACTGTTTTTT CSVFWGYETNEKLFF
TRBJ2-1 NA TRBV29-1 NA TGCAGCGTCCTCCGGGACCGATACAATGAGCAGTTCTTC CSVLRDRYNEQFF
TRBJ2-7 NA TRBV7-6 TRBD2 TGTGCCAGCAGCTCGGGACTAGCGGGAGCCTACGAGCAGTACTTC CASSSGLAGAYEQYF
TRBJ2-1 NA TRBV28 TRBD2 TGTGCCAGCAGGGGGACTAGCGGGGGGAGTGAGCAGTTCTTC CASRGTSGGSEQFF
TRBJ1-6 few TRBV4-2 NA TGTGCCAGCAGCCAAGTAACAGGGTTTCGCAATTCACCCCTCCACTTT CASSQVTGFRNSPLHF
TRBJ2-7 NA TRBV27 NA TGTGCCAGCAGTTGGGCGGGGCACTTGAGCTCCTACGAGCAGTACTTC CASSWAGHLSSYEQYF
TRBJ1-5 NA TRBV28 NA TGTGCCAGCAGTTCGAGTGTAAGTACCCAGCATTTT CASSSSVSTQHF
TRBJ2-7 NA TRBV18 NA TGTGCCAGCTCACCCACAGACTCCTACGAGCAGTACTTC CASSPTDSYEQYF
TRBJ1-6 NA TRBV30 NA TGTGCCTGGAGTCCGGGCTCCAATTCACCCCTCCACTTT CAWSPGSNSPLHF
TRBJ2-1 NA TRBV27 NA TGTGCCAGCAGTAGGAACAGCTACAATGAGCAGTTCTTC CASSRNSYNEQFF
TRBJ2-7 NA TRBV3-1/TRBV3-2 TRBD2 TGTGCCAGCAGCCAAGAAGGCCCAGCGGGAGCTCCCTACGAGCAGTACTTC CASSQEGPAGAPYEQYF
TRBJ2-6 once TRBV5-1 NA TGCGCCAGCAGCTCTGGTTTCTCTGGGGCCAACGTCCTGACTTTC CASSSGFSGANVLTF
TRBJ2-3 NA TRBV12-5 NA TGTGCTAGTGGTTTCGTTGGTGGAAATACGCAGTATTTT CASGFVGGNTQYF
TRBJ1-5 NA TRBV2 NA TGTGCCAGCAGTCCTCTAATGCCCGGGTCCAATCAGCCCCAGCATTTT CASSPLMPGSNQPQHF
TRBJ2-2 few TRBV7-3 NA TGTGCCAGCACCAACCTCGGGGAAGCCGGGGAGCTGTTTTTT CASTNLGEAGELFF